Listed below are T cell receptor beta chains from one sample, sequenced in a study of monozygotic twins with inflammatory bowel disease. TCRdb reanalyzed the 5' RACE reads, giving one entry per CDR3 protein sequence and no DNA. Its listing shows around 410,000 distinct CDR3 sequences. Sequenced: blood. These receptors all come from a human donor with ulcerative colitis or Crohn's disease, or a healthy co-twin of an affected twin (not recorded which). Each CDR3 is given with its conserved first and last residue. Fields, in order: V gene, J gene, CDR3 protein.

>TRBV4-1|TRBJ1-2
CASSLDWGQTPYGYTF
>TRBV5-1|TRBJ2-5
CASSPQPSNQQETQYF
>TRBV18|TRBJ2-7
CASSDVNSYEQYF
>TRBV7-9|TRBJ2-3
CASSLGTGLRYF
>TRBV10-3|TRBJ1-2
CAISGTGGNYGYTF
>TRBV12-3/TRBV12-4|TRBJ1-2
CASSLGRQGARGYTF
>TRBV2|TRBJ2-7
CATLGGQDYEQYF
>TRBV3-1|TRBJ2-5
CASSQPLAGKTQYF
>TRBV20-1|TRBJ1-2
CSATVIGAQDRGLGYTF
>TRBV9|TRBJ1-3
CASSVGAISGNTIYF
>TRBV20-1|TRBJ1-2
CSARDPPFGYTF
>TRBV28|TRBJ2-5
CASRGSGRETQYF
>TRBV5-5|TRBJ1-1
CASSLGTFRGTEAFF
>TRBV5-6|TRBJ1-4
CASSLGRGPTNEKLFF
>TRBV7-2|TRBJ2-5
CASSLGAGQGEQTQYF
>TRBV7-8|TRBJ2-1
CASSIDWNYNEQFF
>TRBV12-2|TRBJ1-5
CASRLTMFARDSNQPQHF
>TRBV20-1|TRBJ2-1
CSARGERGGQFF
>TRBV20-1|TRBJ1-5
CSARDERGRNQPQHF
>TRBV4-3|TRBJ2-2
CASSQDPSGKVGELFF
>TRBV6-1|TRBJ2-5
CASRPRTVRGETQYF
>TRBV28|TRBJ1-4
CASSYPVGDTEKLFF
>TRBV5-1|TRBJ2-1
CASSWGKAHEQFF
>TRBV6-2/TRBV6-3|TRBJ1-5
CAVDERDRGPSNQPQHF
>TRBV5-1|TRBJ2-7
CASSLATGGSYEQYF
>TRBV18|TRBJ2-5
CASSPRQGQETQYF
>TRBV4-1|TRBJ2-6
CASSQGTIPGANVLTF
>TRBV2|TRBJ1-6
CASTPEAGGNSPLHF
>TRBV5-1|TRBJ2-2
CASSEAPSTGELFF
>TRBV5-1|TRBJ1-1
CASSFVMNTEAFF